This entry concerns a single T cell receptor beta chain. The sample is drawn from a study of T-cell reconstitution after alpha-beta-depleted transplantation in children. V dropped 1 base and J dropped 2 bases, with 12 bases sitting between them. The germline V gene has CDR1 MGHRA and CDR2 YSYEKL. This CDR3 spans 15 amino acids. Preparing the TCRbeta library involved the use of unique molecular identifiers. TCRdb reprocessed the PCR reads via MiXCR and lists one record per CDR3 protein. The data contain over 45,000 distinct CDR3 sequences, roughly 46% of them seen just once; the ten biggest clones take up nearly 98%.

This receptor was obtained from a male patient younger than 18 who had a stem cell transplant for acute lymphoblastic leukemia, so the T cells may come from the graft donor. This chain connects TRBV4-1 to TRBJ2-7; no definite D call. Sequencing was performed on PBMCs, mostly from graft donor cells, taken 360 days after TCRalphabeta/CD19-depleted stem cell transplant. CDR3 region: CASSQGATGTYEQYF. CDR3 nucleotides: TGCGCCAGCAGCCAAGGCGCCACGGGTACCTACGAGCAGTACTTC.